Sequencing of this TCR beta chain was carried out in a study of early T cells in non-severe SARS-CoV-2 infection. As for the study in general: Chains stayed unpaired after sequencing of bulk RNA from unsorted whole blood. Study findings and constraints: Comparison of clonotypes with VDJdb favored anti-spike CD8 responses while missing private and CD4 specificities.

cDNA molecules, individually, were tagged with unique molecular identifiers. TCRdb independently ran MiXCR on the 5' RACE reads; one entry per CDR3 protein. The sample has 50,000 to 80,000 distinct CDR3 sequences; more than 7% are singletons. This clonotype was counted ten times or more. Its antigen is not identified. The V segment lost 0 bases and the J segment 8 bases; nucleotides outside the gene matches: 11. The CDR3 is 17 residues long. Per the germline V gene, CDR1 is DFQATT and CDR2 is SNEGSKA (reference sequence). The chain recombines TRBV20-1 with TRBJ2-1, with 12 bases aligning to TRBD2. Sequencing was performed on whole blood, taken at baseline. The source is an adult who was a healthcare worker with PCR-confirmed SARS-CoV-2 infection or an uninfected control (not recorded which). CDR3 sequence: CSARDPTRLAGADEQFF. The CDR3 region has the DNA TGCAGTGCTAGAGATCCTACTCGACTAGCGGGAGCTGATGAGCAGTTCTTC.